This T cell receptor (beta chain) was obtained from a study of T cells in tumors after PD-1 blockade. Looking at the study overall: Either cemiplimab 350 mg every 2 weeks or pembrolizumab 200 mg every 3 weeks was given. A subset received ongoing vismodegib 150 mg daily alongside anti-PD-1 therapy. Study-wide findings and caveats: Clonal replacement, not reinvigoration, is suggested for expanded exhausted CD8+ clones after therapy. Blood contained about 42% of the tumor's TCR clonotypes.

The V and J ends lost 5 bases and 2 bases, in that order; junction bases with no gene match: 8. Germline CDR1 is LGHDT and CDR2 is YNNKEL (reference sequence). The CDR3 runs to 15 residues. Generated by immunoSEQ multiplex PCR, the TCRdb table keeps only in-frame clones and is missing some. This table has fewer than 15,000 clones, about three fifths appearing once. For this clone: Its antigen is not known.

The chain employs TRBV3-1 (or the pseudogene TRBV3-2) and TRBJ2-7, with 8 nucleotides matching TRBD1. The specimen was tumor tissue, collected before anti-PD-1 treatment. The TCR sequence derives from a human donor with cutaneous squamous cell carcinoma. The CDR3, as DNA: TGTGCCAGCAGCAAGACAGGGGCCGCCGCCTACGAGCAGTACTTC. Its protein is CASSKTGAAAYEQYF.